This T cell receptor (beta chain) is drawn from a study of T cell clonality in common variable immunodeficiency. Study-wide points: CVID subjects shared fewer TCRbeta clones than healthy controls did. Reportedly, TCR beta sequences from common variable immunodeficiency showed fewer deletions and N-nucleotide insertions. Patient heterogeneity in the CVID cohort limited correlations between repertoire features and clinical complications.

For this clone: What it recognizes is unknown. The CDR3 end lies 3 residues beyond the end of the read and is filled in from the germline J gene.

CVID meant reduced serum IgG, IgA and/or IgM plus specific antibody deficiency. The method was immunoSEQ multiplex PCR; TCRdb's version includes in-frame clones alone and lacks a portion of them. The repertoire consists of several thousand clones, none detected only once. The V end was cut by 5 bases, the J end by 5 bases, with 13 bases between. Germline CDR1 SEHNR, CDR2 FQNEAQ (reference sequence). This CDR3 has 14 amino acids. The gene calls are TRBV7-9 and TRBJ1-5; D gene ambiguous. The TCR originated in a human donor with common variable immunodeficiency. The source material was peripheral blood mononuclear cells. CDR3 DNA (partial): TGTGCCAGCAGCCCGGGTAGGCTACATCAGCCC. It is translated as CASSPGRLHQP. The whole CDR3 sequence reads CASSPGRLHQPQHF.